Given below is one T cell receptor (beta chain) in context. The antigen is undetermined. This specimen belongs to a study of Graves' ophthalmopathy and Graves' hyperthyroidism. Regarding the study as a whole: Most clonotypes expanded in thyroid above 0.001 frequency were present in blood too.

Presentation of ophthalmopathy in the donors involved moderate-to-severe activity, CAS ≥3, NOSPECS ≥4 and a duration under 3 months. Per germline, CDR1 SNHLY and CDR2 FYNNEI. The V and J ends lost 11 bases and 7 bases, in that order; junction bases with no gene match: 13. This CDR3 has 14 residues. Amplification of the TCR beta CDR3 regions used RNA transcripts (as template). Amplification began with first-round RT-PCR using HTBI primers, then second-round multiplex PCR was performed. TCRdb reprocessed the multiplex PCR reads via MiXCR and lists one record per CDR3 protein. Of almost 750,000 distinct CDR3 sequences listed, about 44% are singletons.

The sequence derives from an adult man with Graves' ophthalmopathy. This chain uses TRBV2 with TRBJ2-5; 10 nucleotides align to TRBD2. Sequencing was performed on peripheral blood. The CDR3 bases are TGTGCCGCGGGGATAGCGGGAGGTCCAGCGACCCAGTACTTC. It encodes CAAGIAGGPATQYF.